The 23 T cell receptor beta chains in this list originate from one sample, sequenced in a study of vaccination effects on CD4 cells after COVID-19. TCRdb keeps only in-frame clones here, not all; method: immunoSEQ multiplex PCR. The table records 80,000 to 95,000 clones, under 80% of them present only once. Antigens of these TCRs are unknown. Antigen-specific CD4+ T cells were expanded (with viral peptide pools) by the ViraFEST assay ahead of sequencing. Between days 9 and 10 of culture, CD4+ T cells were separated out. It was two doses of either the BNT162b2 or mRNA-1273 vaccine that participants received. The input for sequencing was CD4+ T cells from PBMCs cultured with HCoV-OC43 spike peptides, taken after COVID-19 vaccination. Subset here: HCoV-OC43 spike overlapping peptide pool stimulation. Source of these receptors: a human donor who received a COVID-19 vaccine.

This chain uses TRBV7-3 with TRBJ1-2, with 8 positions matching TRBD1. J gave up 5 bases and V 5 bases, and 10 bases lay outside the gene matches. Looked up from germline, CDR1 is SGHTA and CDR2 is FQGTGA. The CDR3 is 15 amino acids. CDR3 region: CASSTLDRVSYGYTF. The CDR3 coding sequence is TGTGCCAGCAGCACCCTGGACAGGGTCTCTTATGGCTACACCTTC.

The V call is TRBV5-1, the J call TRBJ2-6, with unresolved D. Germline loops: CDR1 SGHRS, CDR2 YFSETQ. The CDR3 extends over 14 amino acids. The V end was cut by 4 bases, the J end by 0 bases, with 5 bases between. CDR3 sequence (DNA): TGCGCCAGCAGCCCAAACTCTGGGGCCAACGTCCTGACTTTC. This gives the protein CASSPNSGANVLTF. Complete variable domain (other parts from reference TRBV5-1 and TRBJ2-6): KAGVTQTPRYLIKTRGQQVTLSCSPISGHRSVSWYQQTPGQGLQFLFEYFSETQRNKGNFPGRFSGRQFSNSRSEMNVSTLELGDSALYLCASSPNSGANVLTFGAGSRLTVL.

V is TRBV3-1 (or the pseudogene TRBV3-2) and J is TRBJ2-3; 11 bases match TRBD1. This CDR3 is built from 17 residues. The V and J ends lost 4 bases and 0 bases, in that order; junction bases with no gene match: 6. Germline values: CDR1 LGHDT, CDR2 YNNKEL (reference sequence). The DNA for the CDR3 is TGTGCCAGCAGCCTTGGGACAGGGGGTTCTAGCACAGATACGCAGTATTTT. It translates to CASSLGTGGSSTDTQYF.

J is TRBJ2-4 and V is TRBV4-1; perhaps TRBD2 as D (5 bases). The germline V and J ends were trimmed by 1 base and 1 base, with 11 bases remaining between them. Germline V gene lookup returns CDR1 MGHRA and CDR2 YSYEKL. This CDR3 has 16 residues. CDR3 nucleotide sequence: TGCGCCAGCAGCCAAGGCCCAGCGGAGGCCAAAAACATTCAGTACTTC. It translates to CASSQGPAEAKNIQYF.

The chain has TRBV6-1 and TRBJ2-7; 8 bases fit TRBD1. From germline, CDR1 is MNHNS and CDR2 SASEGT. Germline trimming cut 0 bases from V and 2 bases from J; bases unmatched to any gene: 3. The CDR3 totals 15 residues. CDR3 sequence reads: CASSEAQGGPYEQYV. The CDR3 DNA reads TGTGCCAGCAGTGAAGCACAGGGGGGACCCTACGAGCAGTACGTC.

The rearrangement joins TRBV6-6 to TRBJ2-5; possibly TRBD2 for D (5 bases). Germline CDR1 reads MNHNY; CDR2 reads SVGAGI (reference sequence). There are 14 residues in the CDR3. Trimming pared 0 bases from V and 5 bases from J, leaving 10 bases between. The CDR3 nucleotides read TGTGCCAGCAGTTACTCCGGGGTGTTGGAGACCCAGTACTTC. Translation gives CASSYSGVLETQYF.

The chain has TRBV6-5 and TRBJ1-2; D is undetermined. Germline CDR1 reads MNHEY; CDR2 reads SVGAGI. Trimming pared 6 bases from V and 4 bases from J, leaving 15 bases between. CDR3 size: 14 residues. The CDR3 DNA is TGTGCCAGCAGAAAGATACACAAGAGCTATGGCTACACCTTC. It is translated as CASRKIHKSYGYTF.

This clone was observed a few times. This rearrangement joins TRBV3-1 (or the pseudogene TRBV3-2) to TRBJ1-1; the match to TRBD1 covers 10 bases. Germline V gives CDR1 LGHDT, CDR2 YNNKEL (reference sequence). The J segment lost 11 bases and the V segment lost 4 bases, leaving 13 bases of the junction unmatched. This CDR3 has 15 residues. CDR3 amino acids: CASSRRQGALKGAFF. The CDR3 coding sequence is TGTGCCAGCAGCCGACGACAGGGGGCGTTAAAGGGGGCTTTCTTT.

The rearrangement uses TRBV19 and TRBJ1-5; TRBD1 matches at 11 bases. The CDR3 is made up of 15 amino acids. The V gene's germline CDR1 is LNHDA and CDR2 SQIVND (reference sequence). V lost 5 bases to trimming and J lost 6 bases; unmatched junction nucleotides: 6. DNA of the CDR3: TGTGCCAGTAGTCCCCGGACAGGGGGCGGTCAGCCCCAGCATTTT. Protein sequence: CASSPRTGGGQPQHF.

The V and J genes are TRBV29-1 and TRBJ1-1, with TRBD1 matching 7 bases. CDR3 length: 15 residues. Trimming removed 5 bases from V and 1 base from J; junction bases left unmatched: 10. Per germline, CDR1 SQVTM and CDR2 ANQGSEA. In nucleotides, the CDR3 is TGCAGCGTTCAAAGGACAGGTGGGAAGAACACTGAAGCTTTCTTT. Its translation is CSVQRTGGKNTEAFF.

The chain couples TRBV7-2 to TRBJ1-6; 9 bases are a match to TRBD1. This CDR3 spans 16 amino acids. V trimming: 4 bases; J trimming: 8 bases; junction bases outside the gene matches: 9. The V gene's germline CDR1 is SGHTA and CDR2 FQGNSA. In DNA, the CDR3 is TGTGCCAGCAGCTCCCCTATAGGGACAGGGTATTCACCCCTCCACTTT. Its protein is CASSSPIGTGYSPLHF.

A few counts support this clone. The chain combines TRBV5-1 with TRBJ1-1, with unresolved D. Germline CDR1 is SGHRS and CDR2 is YFSETQ. The CDR3 runs to 14 residues. Trimming removed 4 bases at V and 2 bases at J, with 12 bases between. The CDR3 sequence: CASSLDGGNTEAFF. The CDR3 DNA reads as TGCGCCAGCAGCCTGGACGGCGGCAACACTGAAGCTTTCTTT.

The V and J genes are TRBV6-1 and TRBJ1-5; D perhaps matches TRBD1 (6 bases). This CDR3 is built from 14 residues. The V gene lost 2 bases and the J gene lost 7 bases, with 12 bases spanning the gap. CDR1 MNHNS and CDR2 SASEGT come from the germline V gene. This CDR3 is CASSELGGWQPQHF. The CDR3, as DNA: TGTGCCAGCAGTGAATTGGGGGGCTGGCAGCCCCAGCATTTT.

This clone was counted only a few times. The chain has TRBV27 and TRBJ2-3, with D tentatively TRBD2 (5 bases). The CDR3 spans 15 residues. CDR1 is MNHEY and CDR2 is SMNVEV in the germline V gene (reference sequence). Trimming took off 5 bases at V and 2 bases at J, with 14 bases between the two ends. As DNA, the CDR3 is TGTGCCAGCAGTCAGCGGTGGGAGAACACAGATACGCAGTATTTT. Residues: CASSQRWENTDTQYF.

The chain combines TRBV24-1 with TRBJ2-1; 7 nucleotides align to TRBD1. The germline gives CDR1 KGHDR, CDR2 SFDVKD. J gave up 8 bases and V 7 bases, and 7 bases lay outside the gene matches. This CDR3 has 13 residues. CDR3 sequence reads: CATRRGPRDEQFF. CDR3 nucleotide sequence: TGTGCCACCAGGAGGGGGCCGAGGGATGAGCAGTTCTTC.

This clone was seen once. CDR3 DNA sequence: TGTGCCAGCAGCAAAACAGGGACAGGGGCTGAAAAACTGTTTTTT. It encodes CASSKTGTGAEKLFF. The chain recombines TRBV6-5 with TRBJ1-4; TRBD1 aligns across 10 bases. Germline loops: CDR1 MNHEY, CDR2 SVGAGI. The CDR3 runs to 15 residues. The V and J ends lost 6 bases and 7 bases, in that order; junction bases with no gene match: 8.

J is TRBJ2-7 and V is TRBV6-2 or TRBV6-3; no clear D. Germline V gene lookup returns CDR1 MNHEY and CDR2 SVGEGT. Trimming took 0 bases from V and 0 from J, leaving 15 bases between them. This CDR3 has 17 residues. The CDR3: CASSYSGRQTSSYEQYV. The CDR3 DNA is TGTGCCAGCAGTTACTCGGGCAGGCAAACCAGCTCCTACGAGCAGTACGTC.

CDR3 sequence reads: CRGTGDTQYF. CDR3 bases: TGCAGGGGGACGGGGGATACGCAGTATTTT. The chain is built from TRBV20-1 and TRBJ2-3; D may match TRBD1 or TRBD2 (5 bases each). Germline CDR1 and CDR2: DFQATT and SNEGSKA (reference sequence). CDR3 length equals 10 residues.

In its sample, this clone was seen once. The chain combines TRBV4-1 with TRBJ1-1; 9 nucleotides agree with TRBD1. The V gene end was trimmed by 0 bases and the J gene end by 7 bases; junction bases not matched to a gene: 6. Germline loops: CDR1 MGHRA, CDR2 YSYEKL. The CDR3 is made up of 15 amino acids. CDR3 in amino acids: CASSQDNRGRIEAFF. DNA for the CDR3: TGCGCCAGCAGCCAAGACAACAGGGGGCGCATTGAAGCTTTCTTT.

The V call is TRBV28, the J call TRBJ1-2, with D possibly matching TRBD1 (6 bases). The CDR3 totals 13 residues. Germline V lookup: CDR1 MDHEN, CDR2 SYDVKM. The V and J ends lost 4 bases and 5 bases respectively, with 11 bases between them. CDR3 residues: CASSWTEAYGYTF. CDR3 sequence (DNA): TGTGCCAGCAGTTGGACAGAGGCTTATGGCTACACCTTC.

The rearrangement uses TRBV5-1 and TRBJ1-1, with D maybe TRBD1 (6 bases). CDR1 is SGHRS and CDR2 is YFSETQ in the germline V gene. The CDR3 consists of 10 residues. In nucleotides, the CDR3 is TGCGCAACAGGGTACACTGAAGCTTTCTTT. Translated: CATGYTEAFF.

In this sample, this clone turned up once. V gene TRBV10-3 combines with J gene TRBJ2-3; D tentatively reads TRBD1 or TRBD2 (7 bases each). The CDR3 runs 14 residues. V lost 8 bases to trimming and J lost 3 bases, with 15 bases between them. Germline V gives CDR1 ENHRY, CDR2 SYGVKD. This chain's CDR3 is CAIGDSGATDTQYF. The DNA of the CDR3 is TGTGCCATCGGGGACAGCGGGGCTACAGATACGCAGTATTTT.

This rearrangement joins TRBV7-2 to TRBJ2-1; 8 bases align to TRBD2. Germline V CDR1 and CDR2: SGHTA, FQGNSA. Germline trimming cut 8 bases from V and 8 bases from J; bases unmatched to any gene: 14. CDR3 size: 15 residues. The CDR3, as DNA: TGTGCCAGCGACATAGCGGGGCCCGGCGTCGATGAGCAGTTCTTC. The encoded protein is CASDIAGPGVDEQFF.